This T cell receptor (beta chain) was captured by sequencing in a study of T cell responses to AZD1222 COVID-19 vaccine. Study results and caveats: CD4 TCRs linked to vaccination spanned spike, dominating at 160-218 and 743-854. Close to half of all spike-specific TCRs reportedly target regions of the variants that are unmutated. In all cases, repertoires were sampled only after the peak T cell response. Among AZD1222 vaccinees, only 5 to 7 were seropositive at baseline.

Sequencing was performed with immunoSEQ multiplex PCR; in TCRdb, only in-frame clones are kept and a portion is missing. The repertoire holds 150,000 or so clones, with over 85% as singletons. Germline lookup yields CDR1 SNHLY and CDR2 FYNNEI. V shed 6 bases, J shed 5 bases, and the junction held 6 bases outside the gene matches. The CDR3 spans 15 residues. This clone was counted only a few times. No antigen is known for it. The chain combines TRBV2 with TRBJ2-2; 10 bases match TRBD1. Sample: peripheral blood, taken on day 0 of MenACWY control vaccination. The TCR comes from an adult in good health. The CDR3 here is CASSAKGQGTGELFF. The DNA of the CDR3 is TGTGCCAGCAGCGCCAAGGGACAGGGGACCGGGGAGCTGTTTTTT.